The 13 T cell receptor beta chains in this list originate from one sample, sequenced in a study of T cells in Graves' hyperthyroidism and ophthalmopathy. The source material, RNA transcripts, was used to amplify TCR beta CDR3 regions. HTBI primers were the set used in a first-round RT-PCR of the TCR CDR3. In TCRdb, the multiplex PCR reads were re-called with MiXCR into one record per CDR3 protein. The sample contains about 480,000 distinct CDR3 sequences, approximately 15% of which appear only once. The specimen sequenced was blood. The receptor set was obtained from a woman aged 18-29 years with Graves' hyperthyroidism.

This clonotype was seen at least ten times. The chain uses TRBV11-2 and TRBJ2-7; TRBD2 matches 10 bases. The CDR3 has 18 residues. V lost 4 bases, J lost 3 bases, and 15 bases stayed unmatched. Germline V CDR1 and CDR2: SGHAT, FQNNGV. The CDR3 is CASSSPGYSGRNYYEQYF. For the CDR3, the DNA is TGTGCCAGCAGCTCACCCGGGTATAGCGGGAGGAACTACTACGAGCAGTACTTC. Based on the CDR3 plus reference TRBV11-2 and TRBJ2-7, the full variable domain is EAGVAQSPRYKIIEKRQSVAFWCNPISGHATLYWYQQILGQGPKLLIQFQNNGVVDDSQLPKDRFSAERLKGVDSTLKIQPAKLEDSAVYLCASSSPGYSGRNYYEQYFGPGTRLTVT.

V gene TRBV27 combines with J gene TRBJ2-7; the D is unclear. With 5 bases removed from V and 0 bases from J, the gap between germline ends came to 11 bases. Germline CDR1 is MNHEY and CDR2 is SMNVEV (reference sequence). CDR3 length: 14 amino acids. CDR3 amino acids: CASSLQYSSYEQYF. The CDR3 DNA reads TGTGCCAGCAGTCTACAATACTCCTCCTACGAGCAGTACTTC.

This clonotype was observed at least ten times. CDR3 residues: CASSLVSGGDTQYF. CDR3 nucleotide sequence: TGTGCCAGCAGCTTAGTCAGTGGGGGGGATACGCAGTATTTT. The J gene is TRBJ2-3, the V gene TRBV11-2; maybe TRBD2 (6 bases). The V end lost 1 base, the J end lost 6 bases, and 11 bases lay between the germline ends. The CDR3 has 14 amino acids. Germline V gene sequence: CDR1 SGHAT, CDR2 FQNNGV.

This clonotype appeared many times. The chain combines TRBV2 with TRBJ2-7, with 12 bases matching TRBD2. Germline V gene sequence: CDR1 SNHLY, CDR2 FYNNEI. The V and J ends lost 6 bases and 5 bases, in that order; junction bases with no gene match: 11. This CDR3 contains 16 residues. CDR3: CASRRLTSGSGNEQYF. In DNA form, the CDR3 reads TGTGCCAGCAGACGGCTGACTAGCGGGAGTGGTAACGAGCAGTACTTC.

This clonotype was counted at least ten times. V gene TRBV20-1 combines with J gene TRBJ2-1; 11 bases agree with TRBD2. Germline V gene lookup returns CDR1 DFQATT and CDR2 SNEGSKA (reference sequence). The CDR3 is 18 residues long. V was clipped by 1 base and J by 4 bases; unmatched bases: 12. The CDR3 bases are TGCAGTGCTAGAGCCGGGACTAGCGGTCCTTTCCGTTACAATGAGCAGTTCTTC. It specifies CSARAGTSGPFRYNEQFF.

The sample holds a few counts of this clonotype. This chain joins TRBV30 and TRBJ1-4; D is perhaps TRBD1 (5 bases). The CDR3 length is 14 residues. Per germline, CDR1 GTSNPN and CDR2 SVGIG (reference sequence). V lost 1 base and J lost 5, with 11 bases in between. The DNA for the CDR3 is TGTGCCTGGAGTGGTGGGGGTGAGAATGAAAAACTGTTTTTT. Translated: CAWSGGGENEKLFF.

The chain employs TRBV11-2 and TRBJ2-1; TRBD2 matches at 10 bases. CDR1 SGHAT and CDR2 FQNNGV come from the germline V gene. This CDR3 comprises 13 residues. Trimming took 8 bases from V and 15 from J; bases not matched to a gene: 13. The CDR3 bases are TGTGCCAGCGGAGATAGCGGGAGGCCCCTCTCGTTCTTC. It is translated as CASGDSGRPLSFF.

This clonotype was counted many times. The V gene is TRBV27, the J gene TRBJ2-4; TRBD1 might be the D (5 bases). Trimming pared 5 bases from V and 1 base from J, leaving 12 bases between. The CDR3 runs 15 residues. The V gene's germline CDR1 is MNHEY and CDR2 SMNVEV (reference sequence). The CDR3 here is CASSQGGSAKNIQYF. The CDR3 nucleotides are TGTGCCAGCAGTCAGGGTGGTTCGGCCAAAAACATTCAGTACTTC.

This clonotype was observed at least ten times. J is TRBJ1-1 and V is TRBV19, with 8 bases lining up with TRBD1. V lost 1 base, J lost 7 bases, and 14 bases stayed unmatched. CDR1 and CDR2 from the germline V gene are LNHDA and SQIVND (reference sequence). The CDR3 loop spans 17 amino acids. The CDR3 DNA follows: TGTGCCAGTAGTATAGTCGCGACAGGGGCCGGGCTGGATGAAGCTTTCTTT. Translated, it gives CASSIVATGAGLDEAFF.

This clonotype was recorded at least ten times. In DNA form, the CDR3 reads TGTGCCAGCGCCAGAGACTGGGAAACAGATACGCAGTATTTT. Encoded protein: CASARDWETDTQYF. The chain is built from TRBV12-3 or TRBV12-4 and TRBJ2-3, with D hard to call. The V gene lost 8 bases and the J gene lost 3 bases, with 15 bases spanning the gap. The CDR3 covers 14 residues.

There are many counts of this clonotype. The chain couples TRBV6-1 to TRBJ2-5, with 12 bases matching TRBD1. The trim removed 6 bases at V and 5 bases at J, leaving 7 bases unmatched. The CDR3 runs 15 residues. Germline values: CDR1 MNHNS, CDR2 SASEGT. CDR3 bases: TGTGCCAGCAGCGGGGACAGGGGGCTTGGGGAGACCCAGTACTTC. This translates into CASSGDRGLGETQYF.

This clonotype was found a few times. The J gene is TRBJ2-1, the V gene TRBV4-2, with a possible D match to TRBD1 (6 bases). CDR1 is LGHNA, CDR2 YNFKEQ, per germline. The length of the CDR3 is 15 residues. The germline V and J ends were trimmed by 4 bases and 4 bases, with 14 bases remaining between them. This CDR3 reads CASSPPTGEYNEQFF. As DNA, the CDR3 is TGTGCCAGCAGCCCTCCGACAGGAGAATACAATGAGCAGTTCTTC.

In regard to this clonotype: This may be a read error: a much more frequent sequence differs by one nucleotide. This CDR3 is CASSNRDRTYEQFF. CDR3 sequence (DNA): TGTGCCAGCAGCAATCGGGACAGGACATACGAGCAGTTCTTC. The rearrangement uses TRBV7-9 and TRBJ2-7; 8 bases fit TRBD1. The DNA end lines up better with TRBJ2-1; the J call may be wrong. Germline V gene data show CDR1 as SEHNR and CDR2 as FQNEAQ (reference sequence). The CDR3 spans 14 residues.